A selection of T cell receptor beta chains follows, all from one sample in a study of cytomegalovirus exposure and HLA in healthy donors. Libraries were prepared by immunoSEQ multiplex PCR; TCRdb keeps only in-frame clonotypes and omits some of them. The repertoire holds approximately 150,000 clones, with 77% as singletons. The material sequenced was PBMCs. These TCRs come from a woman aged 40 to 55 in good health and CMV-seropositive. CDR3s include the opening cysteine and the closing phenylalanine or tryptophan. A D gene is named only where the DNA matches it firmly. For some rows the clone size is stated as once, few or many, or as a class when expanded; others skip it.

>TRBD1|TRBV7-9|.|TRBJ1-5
TGTTCCAGCAGCTTAGGGACAGGGGTGAATCAGCCCCAGCATTTT
CSSSLGTGVNQPQHF
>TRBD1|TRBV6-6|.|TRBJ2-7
TGTGCCAGCTGGGAGGGACAGGGAGCCCACGAGCAGTACTTC
CASWEGQGAHEQYF
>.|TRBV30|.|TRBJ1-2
TGTGCCTGGAGTGTACGGTCCTCAGGGGCAAATGGCTACACCTTC
CAWSVRSSGANGYTF
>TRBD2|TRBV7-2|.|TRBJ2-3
TGTGCCAGCAGCCCCGCCGGGACTAGCGGGGGAGTAGATACGCAGTATTTT
CASSPAGTSGGVDTQYF
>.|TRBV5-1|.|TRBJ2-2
TGCGCCAGCAGCTTCAGGCAGGGTACCGGGGAGCTGTTTTTT
CASSFRQGTGELFF
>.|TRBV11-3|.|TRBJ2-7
TGTGCCAGCTCTCCTAGCGAATACGAGCAGTACTTC
CASSPSEYEQYF
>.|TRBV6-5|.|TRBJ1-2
TGTGCCAGCCGACGGGACACCAATAACTATGGCTACACCTTC
CASRRDTNNYGYTF
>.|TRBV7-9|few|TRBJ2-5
TGTGCCAGCAGCTTCTGGTTTTCACAGCAAGAGACCCAGTACTTC
CASSFWFSQQETQYF
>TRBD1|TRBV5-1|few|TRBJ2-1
TGCGCCAGCAGCTTGGGGGCAGGGGGCTATGGTGAGCAGTTCTTC
CASSLGAGGYGEQFF
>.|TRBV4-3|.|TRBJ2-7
TGCGCCAGCAGCCCCTTGTACGAGCAGTACTTC
CASSPLYEQYF
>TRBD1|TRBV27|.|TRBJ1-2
TGTGCCAGCAGTTTCCTCCGGACAGGAATTTTTAGTGGCTACACCTTC
CASSFLRTGIFSGYTF
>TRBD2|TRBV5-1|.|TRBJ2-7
TGCGCCAGCAGCTATAACCCGGTAGACGGGAGGGACGAGCAGTACTTC
CASSYNPVDGRDEQYF
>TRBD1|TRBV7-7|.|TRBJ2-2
TGTGCCAGCAGGGGGACAGGGGTGGACACCGGGGAGCTGTTTTTT
CASRGTGVDTGELFF
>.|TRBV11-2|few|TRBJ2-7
TGTGCCAGCAGCTTAGCGTACGAGCAGTACTTC
CASSLAYEQYF
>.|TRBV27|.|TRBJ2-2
TGTGCCAGCAGTTTATCTACACCCCCCGGGGAGCTGTTTTTT
CASSLSTPPGELFF
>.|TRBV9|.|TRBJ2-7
TGTGCCAGCAGCGCGGACTATTCCTACGAGCAGTACTTC
CASSADYSYEQYF
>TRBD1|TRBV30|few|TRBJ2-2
TGTGCCTGGAGCAAACAGGGGAGACAGAACACCGGGGAGCTGTTTTTT
CAWSKQGRQNTGELFF
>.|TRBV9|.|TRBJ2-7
TGTGCCAGCAGCCCCCGGGGTGTCTCCTACGAGCAGTACTTC
CASSPRGVSYEQYF
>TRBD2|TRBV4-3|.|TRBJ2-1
TGCGCCAGCAGCCAAGAGCCGCCTCCTAGCGGCTACAATGAGCAGTTCTTC
CASSQEPPPSGYNEQFF
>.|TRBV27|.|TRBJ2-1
TGTGCCAGCAGCCTCAGGGGCGACAATGAGCAGTTCTTC
CASSLRGDNEQFF
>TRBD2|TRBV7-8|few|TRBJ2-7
TGTGCCAGCAGCTTAGCAGGACTAGCTCTCGACGAGCAGTACTTC
CASSLAGLALDEQYF
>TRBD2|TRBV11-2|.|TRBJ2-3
TGTGCCAGCAGCTCGGGACTAGCGGGAGAGTATTTT
CASSSGLAGEYF
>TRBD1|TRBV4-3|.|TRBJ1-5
TGCGCCAGCAGCCAAACAGGGGGGTGGAATCAGCCCCAGCATTTT
CASSQTGGWNQPQHF
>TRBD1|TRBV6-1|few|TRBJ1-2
TGTGCCAGCAGTGAAGCCCCCGGGACAGCCGATGGCTACACCTTC
CASSEAPGTADGYTF
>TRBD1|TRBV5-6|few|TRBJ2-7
TGTGCCAGCAGCTTTGGGACAGGCTCCTACGAGCAGTACTTC
CASSFGTGSYEQYF
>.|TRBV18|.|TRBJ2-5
TGTGCCAGCACCCTTCGGGTTGTGGAGACCCAGTACTTC
CASTLRVVETQYF
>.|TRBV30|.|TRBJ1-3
TGTGCCCTCAGATTACCTGGAAACACCATATATTTT
CALRLPGNTIYF
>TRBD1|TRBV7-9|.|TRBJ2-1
TGTGCCAGCAGCTTAGTTGGACAGGGAAACAATGAGCAGTTCTTC
CASSLVGQGNNEQFF
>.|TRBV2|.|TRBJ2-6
TGTGCCAGCAGTTTACAGGGAAACACTGGGGCCAACGTCCTGACTTTC
CASSLQGNTGANVLTF
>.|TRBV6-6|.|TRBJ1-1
TGTGCCAGCAGTTACTCGGGGAGAGAGGACACTGAAGCTTTCTTT
CASSYSGREDTEAFF
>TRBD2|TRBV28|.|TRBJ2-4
TGTGCCAGCAATGGACTAGAGTTGGGCAAAAACATTCAGTACTTC
CASNGLELGKNIQYF
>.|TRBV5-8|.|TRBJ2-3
TGTGCCAGCAGCTTGCTCCGAGGACAGAAACAGGACACAGATACGCAGTATTTT
CASSLLRGQKQDTDTQYF
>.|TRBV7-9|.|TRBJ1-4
TGTGCCAGCAGCACCGTAGGGGGTGAAAAACTGTTTTTT
CASSTVGGEKLFF
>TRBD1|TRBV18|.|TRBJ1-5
TGTGCCAGCTCACCAGGACAGGGGTCTGATCAGCCCCAGCATTTT
CASSPGQGSDQPQHF
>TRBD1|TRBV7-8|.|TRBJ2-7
TGTGCCAGCAGCCCTCCGACAGGGACCTACGAGCAGTACTTC
CASSPPTGTYEQYF
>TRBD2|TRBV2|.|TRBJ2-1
TGTGCCGGCAGTCCCCGGACTAGTGACAATGAGCAGTTCTTC
CAGSPRTSDNEQFF
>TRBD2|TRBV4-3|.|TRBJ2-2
TGCGCCAGCAGCCAAGAACCTAGCGGGAGTAAGACCGGGGAGCTGTTTTTT
CASSQEPSGSKTGELFF
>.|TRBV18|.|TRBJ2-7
TGTGCCAGCTCCCCCACATACCTCTCTTTCGAGCAGTACTTC
CASSPTYLSFEQYF
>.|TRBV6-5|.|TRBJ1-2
TGTGCCAGCAGTTACACGGGAATAGGCTATGGCTACACCTTC
CASSYTGIGYGYTF
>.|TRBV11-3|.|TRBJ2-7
TGTGCCAGCAGCACCATGGCAGGGGACTACGAGCAGTACTTC
CASSTMAGDYEQYF
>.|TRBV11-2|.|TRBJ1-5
TGTGCCAGCAGCGGCCTTAATCAGCCCCAGCATTTT
CASSGLNQPQHF
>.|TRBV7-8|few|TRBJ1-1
TGTGCCAGCAGCAATCTCAAAGGACTGTGGGGTGAAGCTTTCTTT
CASSNLKGLWGEAFF
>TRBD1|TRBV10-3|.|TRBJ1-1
TGTGCCATCAGTGCAACGGGACAGGGAGATACTGAAGCTTTCTTT
CAISATGQGDTEAFF
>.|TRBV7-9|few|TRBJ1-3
TGTGCCAGCAGCTCAGACAGAGCCTCTGGAAACACCATATATTTT
CASSSDRASGNTIYF
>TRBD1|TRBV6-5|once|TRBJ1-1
TGTGCCAGCAGTTACTCGAAAACAGGGGGCACTGAAGCTTTCTTT
CASSYSKTGGTEAFF
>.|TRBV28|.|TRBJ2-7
TGTGCCAGCAGTTTAGCGGGGTCCTCCTACGAGCAGTACTTC
CASSLAGSSYEQYF
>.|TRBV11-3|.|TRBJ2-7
TGTGCCAGCAGCTTAGATCCTGGGACTGCTTGGGAGCAGTACTTC
CASSLDPGTAWEQYF
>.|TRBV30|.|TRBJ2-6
TGTGCCTGGAGTAACAGAATCTCTGGGGCCAACGTCCTGACTTTC
CAWSNRISGANVLTF
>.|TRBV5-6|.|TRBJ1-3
TGTGCCAGCAGTTTGAGAGGGTCGTATGGAAACACCATATATTTT
CASSLRGSYGNTIYF
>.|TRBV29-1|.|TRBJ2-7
TGCAGCGTTGCCTTAACAGATTACGAGCAGTACTTC
CSVALTDYEQYF
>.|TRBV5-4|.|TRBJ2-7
TGTGCCAGCAGCTTCAGGTCCCGGAACGAGCAGTACTTC
CASSFRSRNEQYF
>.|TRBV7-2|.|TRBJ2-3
TGTGCCAGCAGCTTTACCCGAGACACAGATACGCAGTATTTT
CASSFTRDTDTQYF
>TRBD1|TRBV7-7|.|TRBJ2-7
TGTGCCAGCAGCTTAGAAGGGGGCGCCGAGCAGTACTTC
CASSLEGGAEQYF
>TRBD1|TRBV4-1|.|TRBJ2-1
TGCGCCAGCAGCCTTAGACAGGGGATGGGGAATGAGCAGTTCTTC
CASSLRQGMGNEQFF
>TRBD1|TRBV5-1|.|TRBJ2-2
TGCGCCAGCAGCTCGGGACAGGGCGCCGGGGAGCTGTTTTTT
CASSSGQGAGELFF
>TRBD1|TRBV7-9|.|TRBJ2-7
TGTGCCAGCAGCTTTGCAGGGGGCAACTACGAGCAGTACTTC
CASSFAGGNYEQYF